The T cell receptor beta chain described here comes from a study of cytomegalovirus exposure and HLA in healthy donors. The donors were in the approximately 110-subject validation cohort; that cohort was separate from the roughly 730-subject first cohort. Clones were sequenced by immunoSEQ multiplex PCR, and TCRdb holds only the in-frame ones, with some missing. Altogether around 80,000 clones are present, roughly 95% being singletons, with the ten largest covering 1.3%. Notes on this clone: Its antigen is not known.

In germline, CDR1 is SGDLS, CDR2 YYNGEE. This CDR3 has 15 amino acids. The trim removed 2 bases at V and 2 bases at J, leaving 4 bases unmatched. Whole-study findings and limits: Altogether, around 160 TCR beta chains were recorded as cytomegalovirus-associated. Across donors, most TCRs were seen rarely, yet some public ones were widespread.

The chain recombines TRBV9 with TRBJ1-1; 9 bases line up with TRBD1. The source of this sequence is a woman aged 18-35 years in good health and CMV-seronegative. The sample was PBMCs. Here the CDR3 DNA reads TGTGCCAGCAGCGTGGGACAGGGTACCAACACTGAAGCTTTCTTT. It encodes CASSVGQGTNTEAFF.